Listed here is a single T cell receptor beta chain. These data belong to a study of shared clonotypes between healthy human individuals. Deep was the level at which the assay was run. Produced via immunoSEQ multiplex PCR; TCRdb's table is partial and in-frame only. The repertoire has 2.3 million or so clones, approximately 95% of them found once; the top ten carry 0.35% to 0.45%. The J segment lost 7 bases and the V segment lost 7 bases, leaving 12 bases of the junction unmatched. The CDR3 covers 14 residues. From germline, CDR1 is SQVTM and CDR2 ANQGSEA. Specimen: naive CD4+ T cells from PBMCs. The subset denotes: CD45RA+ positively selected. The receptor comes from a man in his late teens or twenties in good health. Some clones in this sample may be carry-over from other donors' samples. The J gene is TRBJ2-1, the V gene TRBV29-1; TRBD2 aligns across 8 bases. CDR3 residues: CSAAGREGRNEQFF. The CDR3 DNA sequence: TGCAGCGCCGCCGGGAGGGAGGGAAGGAATGAGCAGTTCTTC.